A single sample gave rise to the 20 T cell receptor beta chains below, sequenced in a study of OX40 agonist ivuxolimab in advanced cancers. The method was immunoSEQ multiplex PCR; TCRdb's version includes in-frame clones alone and lacks a portion of them. The table shows tens of thousands of clones, with roughly 86% occurring only once. Material: CD4+ or CD8+ T cells sorted from blood, obtained in a trial of the OX40 agonist ivuxolimab. The receptors shown here come from an adult with an advanced solid tumor such as melanoma, head and neck, liver or kidney cancer.

This clone was recorded a few times. The genes are TRBV7-6 and TRBJ1-1, with no clear D. This CDR3 has 12 residues. Between the trimmed V and J ends, which lost 3 bases and 2 bases, there was a span of 4 bases. The V gene's germline CDR1 is SGHVS and CDR2 FNYEAQ. CDR3 loop: CASSLDNTEAFF. The CDR3 DNA follows: TGTGCCAGCAGCTTGGATAACACTGAAGCTTTCTTT.

This chain joins TRBV29-1 and TRBJ1-6; D is possibly TRBD1 (5 bases). V was pared by 4 bases and J by 7 bases, with 11 bases between. Germline values: CDR1 SQVTM, CDR2 ANQGSEA. This CDR3 comprises 13 residues. The CDR3 region is CSVGVGRNSPLHF. The CDR3 bases are TGCAGCGTTGGAGTGGGGCGGAATTCACCCCTCCACTTT.

This chain connects TRBV4-1 to TRBJ1-4; weak D call: TRBD1 (6 bases). V was pared by 8 bases and J by 4 bases, with 17 bases between. The CDR3 is 15 residues long. Germline V gene sequence: CDR1 MGHRA, CDR2 YSYEKL. The CDR3 sequence is CASGLGQQLNEKLFF. CDR3 in DNA: TGCGCCAGCGGCCTAGGACAGCAACTTAATGAAAAACTGTTTTTT.

The CDR3 DNA is TGTGCCAGCGGCAGGACCCTAGGTCGGGAGACCCAGTACTTC. Translation gives CASGRTLGRETQYF. The chain employs TRBV11-1 and TRBJ2-5; D is undetermined. Trimming took 8 bases from V and 5 from J, leaving 18 bases between them. The length of the CDR3 is 14 residues. Germline V CDR1 and CDR2: SGHAT, FQDESV (reference sequence).

This clone was recorded once. This chain uses TRBV30 with TRBJ2-3; D gene uncertain. CDR1 is GTSNPN, CDR2 SVGIG, per germline (reference sequence). The germline V and J ends were trimmed by 6 bases and 0 bases, with 7 bases remaining between them. CDR3 length: 12 amino acids. This CDR3 reads CACRPSTDTQYF. DNA of the CDR3: TGTGCCTGCCGGCCTAGCACAGATACGCAGTATTTT.

V usage is TRBV5-1 and J usage is TRBJ1-2; maybe TRBD1 (5 bases). The germline V gene has CDR1 SGHRS and CDR2 YFSETQ. Trimming stripped 2 bases from V and 3 bases from J, with 17 bases between. The CDR3 sequence is 16 residues long. As DNA, the CDR3 is TGCGCCAGCAGCTTCGCAGGGAAGATGAGGGACTATGGCTACACCTTC. This codes for CASSFAGKMRDYGYTF.

The V gene is TRBV5-6, the J gene TRBJ2-2; 11 bases are shared with TRBD2. The junction had 3 bases not matched to a gene; V was cut back by 2 bases and J by 3 bases. The CDR3 loop spans 16 amino acids. Germline loops: CDR1 SGHDT, CDR2 YYEEEE. CDR3 sequence reads: CASSLPGLADTGELFF. The CDR3 bases are TGTGCCAGCAGCTTACCGGGACTAGCGGACACCGGGGAGCTGTTTTTT.

The chain couples TRBV5-4 to TRBJ1-2; the D is unclear. CDR3 length: 12 residues. Trimming took off 3 bases at V and 4 bases at J, with 7 bases between the two ends. Germline CDR1 reads SGHNT; CDR2 reads YYREEE (reference sequence). The CDR3 is CASSSGGYGYTF. CDR3 coding DNA: TGTGCCAGCAGCTCGGGCGGCTATGGCTACACCTTC.

V usage is TRBV29-1 and J usage is TRBJ2-3; D might be TRBD1 (6 bases). In germline, CDR1 is SQVTM, CDR2 ANQGSEA. V shed 4 bases and J shed 1 base, with 6 bases lying between them. The CDR3 contains 12 residues. The CDR3 sequence: CSVGTGTDTQYF. The CDR3 DNA sequence: TGCAGCGTTGGGACAGGCACAGATACGCAGTATTTT.

The sample holds a few counts of this clone. This chain uses TRBV15 with TRBJ2-7, with 8 nucleotides matching TRBD1. The CDR3 covers 14 residues. V lost 4 bases to trimming and J lost 4 bases; unmatched junction nucleotides: 6. The V gene's germline CDR1 is LNHNV and CDR2 YYDKDF (reference sequence). The CDR3 region has the DNA TGTGCCACCAGCACTCGACAGGGGTCATACGAGCAGTACTTC. Protein sequence: CATSTRQGSYEQYF.

The rearrangement joins TRBV7-2 to TRBJ2-1; TRBD2 matches at 7 bases. J gave up 5 bases and V 7 bases, and 8 bases lay outside the gene matches. CDR3 length equals 14 residues. Germline V CDR1 and CDR2: SGHTA, FQGNSA. CDR3 DNA sequence: TGTGCCAGCAAGGGCTCGCGGGGGAACAATGAGCAGTTCTTC. Translating it yields CASKGSRGNNEQFF. The full variable domain, rest sourced from reference TRBV7-2 and TRBJ2-1, is GAGVSQSPSNKVTEKGKDVELRCDPISGHTALYWYRQSLGQGLEFLIYFQGNSAPDKSGLPSDRFSAERTGGSVSTLTIQRTQQEDSAVYLCASKGSRGNNEQFFGPGTRLTVL.

A few counts support this clone. The V gene is TRBV9, the J gene TRBJ2-7; 10 nucleotides match TRBD2. The ends lost 3 bases at V and 1 base at J; junction bases unmatched: 4. Germline V gives CDR1 SGDLS, CDR2 YYNGEE. The CDR3 covers 15 residues. CDR3 sequence (DNA): TGTGCCAGCAGCGCGTCAGCGGGGGGGTCCTACGAGCAGTACTTC. It codes for CASSASAGGSYEQYF.

The gene calls are TRBV23-1 and TRBJ1-5; D possibly corresponds to TRBD1 (6 bases). TRBV23-1 is classed as an ORF, of uncertain function. The length of the CDR3 is 17 residues. V lost 4 bases and J 4 bases, leaving 20 bases between the germline ends. CDR3 protein: CASSPQGRKNPNQPQHF. The DNA of the CDR3 is TGCGCCAGCAGTCCCCAGGGGAGGAAAAACCCAAATCAGCCCCAGCATTTT.

This sequence joins TRBV28 and TRBJ2-2, with D perhaps given as TRBD1 or TRBD2 (6 bases each). The germline V gene encodes CDR1 MDHEN and CDR2 SYDVKM. The V and J ends lost 8 bases and 1 base respectively, with 14 bases between them. This CDR3 spans 15 amino acids. The CDR3 loop reads CASSLGGGNTGELFF. CDR3 DNA: TGTGCCAGCTCCTTAGGAGGGGGGAACACCGGGGAGCTGTTTTTT.

V and J are TRBV18 and TRBJ1-2; TRBD1 agrees at 8 bases. Germline trimming cut 6 bases from V and 8 bases from J; bases unmatched to any gene: 14. CDR1 KGHSH and CDR2 LQKENI come from the germline V gene. The CDR3 has 15 residues. The CDR3 sequence: CASSTTLQGAQGYTF. CDR3 DNA sequence: TGTGCCAGCTCCACCACCCTGCAGGGGGCTCAAGGCTACACCTTC.

The chain links TRBV23-1 to TRBJ1-2; D not certain. TRBV23-1 is an open reading frame whose function is uncertain. The length of the CDR3 is 14 residues. V was cut by 1 base and J by 4 bases, with 10 bases left in between. CDR3 in DNA: TGCGCCAGCAGTCAATATAGGAACTTCTATGGCTACACCTTC. It translates to CASSQYRNFYGYTF.

The sample holds a few counts of this clone. This chain connects TRBV10-3 to TRBJ1-1; D is undetermined. This CDR3 has 12 amino acids. V shed 2 bases and J shed 5 bases, with 6 bases lying between them. Germline CDR1 ENHRY, CDR2 SYGVKD. The CDR3 here is CAISEVGTEAFF. The CDR3 coding sequence is TGTGCCATCAGTGAGGTAGGGACTGAAGCTTTCTTT.

In this sample, this clone turned up once. This chain links TRBV4-3 with TRBJ2-7; perhaps TRBD1 as D (6 bases). CDR3 size: 15 residues. Germline V gene data show CDR1 as LGHNA and CDR2 as YSLEER. Between the trimmed V and J ends, which lost 2 bases and 0 bases, there was a span of 11 bases. CDR3 protein: CASSQQGRSSYEQYF. Written as DNA, the CDR3 is TGCGCCAGCAGCCAACAGGGGCGAAGCTCCTACGAGCAGTACTTC.

The table lists this clone with a count of one. The gene calls are TRBV28 and TRBJ2-7; tentatively, D is TRBD2 (6 bases). CDR1 and CDR2 (germline): MDHEN, SYDVKM. This CDR3 region has 12 residues. The V end lost 3 bases, the J end lost 4 bases, and 7 bases lay between the germline ends. The CDR3 spells CASSFLAYEQYF. As DNA, the CDR3 is TGTGCCAGCAGTTTCCTAGCGTACGAGCAGTACTTC.

This chain joins TRBV19 and TRBJ1-2; 7 bases are a match to TRBD1. Germline-derived CDR1 and CDR2 are LNHDA and SQIVND (reference sequence). V was pared by 0 bases and J by 4 bases, with 5 bases of the junction left unmatched. This CDR3 has 15 amino acids. The CDR3 coding sequence is TGTGCCAGTAGTATAGAGGGGGACAGATCCTATGGCTACACCTTC. Its protein product is CASSIEGDRSYGYTF. The whole variable domain, filled in from reference TRBV19 and TRBJ1-2, reads DGGITQSPKYLFRKEGQNVTLSCEQNLNHDAMYWYRQDPGQGLRLIYYSQIVNDFQKGDIAEGYSVSREKKESFPLTVTSAQKNPTAFYLCASSIEGDRSYGYTFGSGTRLTVV.